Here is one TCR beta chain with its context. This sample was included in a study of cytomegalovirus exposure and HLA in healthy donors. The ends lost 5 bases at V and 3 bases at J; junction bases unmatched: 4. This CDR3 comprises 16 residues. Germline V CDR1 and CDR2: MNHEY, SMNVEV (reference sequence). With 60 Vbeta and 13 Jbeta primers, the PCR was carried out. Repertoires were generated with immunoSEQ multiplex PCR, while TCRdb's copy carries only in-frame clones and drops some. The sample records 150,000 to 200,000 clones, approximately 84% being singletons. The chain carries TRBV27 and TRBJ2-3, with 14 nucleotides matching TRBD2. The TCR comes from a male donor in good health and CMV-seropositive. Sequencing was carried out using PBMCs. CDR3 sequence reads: CASSGLAGGGTDTQYF. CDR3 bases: TGTGCCAGCAGTGGACTAGCGGGAGGTGGGACAGATACGCAGTATTTT.